This T cell receptor (beta chain) was sequenced for a study of cytomegalovirus exposure and HLA in healthy donors (dated by TCRdb to the late 2010s). Background for the entire study: According to an earlier analysis of 550 to 700 of the donors, roughly 180 million T cells yielded 90 million to 140 million unique TCR beta sequences and 276 Gb of sequence data. About 330 gigabases of sequencing data and around 80 million unique TCR sequences made up an early release that covered several hundred HLA-typed donors. Of the approximately 400 genotyped donors, approximately 80% fell in the genetic ancestry cluster associated with self-reported Caucasian donors. The study was designed to test whether signatures of past pathogen exposure could be identified by cataloging public T cell receptors. Using immunosequencing, the study profiled T cell repertoires from fewer than 700 subjects and related those repertoires to cytomegalovirus serostatus. Besides the first cohort of 666 subjects, a separate validation cohort made up of about 120 different subjects was used. The study combined high-throughput TCR immunosequencing, statistical association of individual TCRs with disease status, and machine learning to predict cytomegalovirus infection status. To study patterns of TCR occurrence, a later analysis re-analyzed previously published TCR beta repertoires from more than 550 donors and added high-resolution HLA genotyping. The later analysis used no new phenotypic data to find candidate immune exposures, relying instead on TCR beta sequences and their occurrence across donors. An earlier analysis of 450 to 750 of the donors used high-throughput TCR beta sequencing to judge whether each TCR beta V gene segment behaved as functional or pseudogenic. Donor age, sex, ethnicity and CMV serostatus were compiled together with the repertoire data. A later genetic analysis used genome-wide SNP genotypes for about 65% of the roughly 700 donors, treating that subset as a discovery cohort. Every discovery cohort repertoire had been produced on one sequencing platform. Class I and class II HLA loci were covered by the typing at four-digit resolution. The number of typed donors differed by locus: about 629-640 for A, B, C, DRB1 and DQB1; 500 to 550 for DQA1; 606 for DPA1; and some 450 for DPB1. Because of strong linkage in the cohort, a handful of DR-DQ haplotypes were treated as single units for association and clustering. Among a few hundred genotyped donors of the cohort, an average of approximately 250,000 unique TCR beta nucleotide sequences were sequenced per donor, roughly a sixth of them non-productive. Results and caveats for the whole study, not just this receptor: In this cohort, only TCR beta chains were sequenced, and detectable features were limited by the absence of alpha or paired-chain data. According to a later genetic analysis, donors in an Asian-associated ancestry cluster had fewer N-insertions in productive TCRs than the approximately 690-donor mean. The authors suggested that the approach could potentially be extended to other disease states and immunological phenotypes. A further reported finding was that TCR beta sequences accurately predicted the HLA-A and HLA-B alleles for most subjects in the first cohort. At a false discovery rate of 0.05, a later analysis linked 16,951 TCR beta sequences to specific HLA alleles. A group of highly shared sequence variants was considered likely to be a technical artifact of the sequencing pipeline. For the cohort, immune exposure information was limited to CMV serostatus. V-gene and J-gene trimming of TCR beta chains was associated with a missense DCLRE1C variant in a later genetic analysis, and the association was replicated in an independent cohort. Strong co-occurrence of HLA alleles, especially DR and DQ, made assigning TCR associations to individual alleles difficult. While some public TCRs were present in many individuals, most TCR sequences turned up only very rarely across donors. Correlated functional status among segregating V segments might be attributable to linkage disequilibrium, but an unknown experimental factor could not be ruled out. A later analysis found that TCR association rates varied across HLA loci, with DRB1 alleles showing the most associated TCRs and HLA-C alleles the fewest. In a later analysis, HLA-associated TCR beta chains were found to be more clonally expanded and to have lower generation probabilities than equally common non-associated chains. The classifier was reported to diagnose cytomegalovirus status with high specificity and sensitivity in both the original and validation cohorts. In vitro tests confirmed that a few of the cytomegalovirus-associated TCR beta chains recognize cytomegalovirus antigens. In a later analysis, several top co-occurrence clusters were reported to appear linked to parvovirus B19, influenza, CMV and Epstein-Barr virus. According to a later analysis, most CMV-associated TCR beta chains appeared to be HLA-restricted, and the HLA associations seemed to be driven largely by CMV exposure. The 87-base-pair reads could not distinguish some IMGT-functional V segments, including TRBV6-2 and TRBV6-3, so those segments were excluded. Because counts were too low, roughly 16 rarely observed V segments, including chromosome 9 orphons, were left out of the earlier analysis of 500 to 650 of the donors. The study listed approximately 150 TCR beta chains as associated with cytomegalovirus. HLA typing was unavailable for some donors at each locus, so association tests used only the typed subset. In an earlier analysis of under 600 of the donors, most TCR beta V segments were observed in productive rearrangements about 87% or about 30% of the time, broadly matching IMGT annotations. The presence/absence analyses assumed that sequencing depth was roughly uniform across donors, and that assumption may not be true.

Note on this clone: What antigen it recognizes has not been identified.

Compared with germline, V lacks 0 bases and J lacks 3 bases; bases without a gene match: 8. CDR3 length: 15 amino acids, cysteine to phenylalanine. Left in the record is the CDR3 DNA by itself, 45 bases read in frame from the first base. The germline V gene (reference sequence) supplies CDR1 GTSNPN and CDR2 SVGIG. Receptor amplification or capture employed the immunoSEQ multiplex PCR assay. For the multiplex PCR, a mixture combining 60 forward primers for TCR Vbeta segments and 13 reverse primers for TCR Jbeta segments was used. A multiplex PCR assay on genomic DNA amplified the CDR3 region of rearranged TCR beta genes. On the Illumina HiSeq System, the amplified TCR beta libraries were sequenced as 87-base-pair reads. The authors' analysis ran thus. Across the roughly 700 repertoires, a later analysis counted tens of millions of unique TCR beta chains, 8.5 million to 12 million of which were shared by at least two donors. A nearest-neighbor algorithm error-corrected the raw reads and collapsed the reads into unique sequences, merging closely related sequences to remove PCR and sequencing errors. CDR3 sequences were aligned to IMGT reference sequences to assign V, D and J gene segments. For a sequence to be retained, a match of at least six nucleotides to both a V gene segment and a J gene segment was required. A rearrangement counted as productive if the CDR3 had no stop codons and remained in frame with V and J, and every other rearrangement counted as non-productive. CDR3 was defined according to IMGT convention as the region running from the second conserved V-encoded cysteine to the conserved J-encoded phenylalanine. Sequences without an unambiguous match to a single V gene segment were excluded from the earlier analysis of several hundred of the donors. In an earlier analysis of approximately 590 of the donors, V segments were called functional above 56.7% productive rearrangements and were called segregating when the between-donor standard deviation exceeded 5%. A statistical classification framework was built to diagnose cytomegalovirus status from the catalog of TCR beta chain sequences. In a later analysis, V and J genes were assigned by comparing TCR nucleotide sequences against IMGT/GENE-DB human TR gene sequences. In a later analysis, CDR3 sequences and most-parsimonious VDJ recombination scenarios were assigned using the TCRdist pipeline. A later analysis defined each TCR beta chain by its CDR3 amino acid sequence plus V-gene family, and excluded reads lacking a unique V-gene family. A later analysis removed 592 highly shared, low-generation-probability nucleotide sequences to deal with suspected cross-contamination and a sequencing artifact. In a later analysis, a clonal expansion index was calculated for each public chain from normalized within-repertoire ranks of inferred template counts. A later analysis computed generation probabilities with a VDJ recombination model fitted to out-of-frame rearrangements, and checked the results against IGoR. A later analysis scored TCR-TCR, TCR-HLA and TCR-CMV co-occurrence with hypergeometric tests, applying a repertoire-size bias correction to TCR pairs. In a later analysis, false discovery rates were estimated by permuting HLA or CMV assignments 20 times. In a later analysis, co-occurring TCRs were grouped with DBSCAN, and TCRdist sequence similarity was added when clustering was performed within HLA-allele-positive subsets. For co-occurrence clustering, repertoires with fewer than 30,000 or more than 120,000 public chains were excluded, along with five or six repertoires with anomalous nucleotide sharing. In its TCRdb copy, this immuneACCESS table keeps in-frame sequences only and misses some clones. Where compared with another copy, unresolved V genes explain less than half of these, and the others have no known cause. V, J and clone size were drawn from that table, and D and trimming were deduced from the DNA. In this sample's table one finds some 47,000 clones. The ten largest clonotypes hold 2.1% of the sample.

The cohort consisted of 650 to 700 healthy bone marrow donors. At the time of sampling, every cohort member was nominally healthy, though immune exposures that went unrecorded were likely present. The donor tested CMV seronegative and was one of the 352 seronegative cohort members. A peripheral blood sample was provided by each donor, and peripheral blood mononuclear cells were used for TCR beta sequencing. Genomic DNA extraction from the blood cell samples was performed with the Qiagen DNeasy Blood Extraction Kit. This receptor was identified in a woman in her 40s in good health and CMV-seronegative. Sequencing used PBMCs. The sequence joins TRBV30 to TRBJ2-7; the junction holds 7 bases that match TRBD2. Here is the DNA: TGTGCCTGGAGTGTATTTGGCGGGAGTAACTACGAGCAGTACTTC. This encodes CAWSVFGGSNYEQYF.